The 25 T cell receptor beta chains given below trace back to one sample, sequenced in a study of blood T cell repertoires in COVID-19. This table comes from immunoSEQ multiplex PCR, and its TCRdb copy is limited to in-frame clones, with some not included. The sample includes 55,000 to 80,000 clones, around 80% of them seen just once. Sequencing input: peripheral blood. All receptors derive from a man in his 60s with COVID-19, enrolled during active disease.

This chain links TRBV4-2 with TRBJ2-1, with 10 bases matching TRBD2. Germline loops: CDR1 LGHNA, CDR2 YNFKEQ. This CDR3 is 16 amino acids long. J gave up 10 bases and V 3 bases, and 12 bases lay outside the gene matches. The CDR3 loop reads CASSQSSGRMRVEQFF. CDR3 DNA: TGTGCCAGCAGCCAGAGTAGCGGGAGGATGCGGGTGGAGCAGTTCTTC.

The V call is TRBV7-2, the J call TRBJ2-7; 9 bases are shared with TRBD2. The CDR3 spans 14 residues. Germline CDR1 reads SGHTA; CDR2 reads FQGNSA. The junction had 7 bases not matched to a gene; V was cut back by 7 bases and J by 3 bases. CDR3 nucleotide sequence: TGTGCCAGCAAGGAGACTAGCGGACTCTACGAGCAGTACTTC. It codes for CASKETSGLYEQYF.

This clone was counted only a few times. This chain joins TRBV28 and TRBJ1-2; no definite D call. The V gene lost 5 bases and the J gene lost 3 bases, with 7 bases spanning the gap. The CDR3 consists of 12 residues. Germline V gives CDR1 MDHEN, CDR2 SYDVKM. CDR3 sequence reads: CASSARDYGYTF. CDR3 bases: TGTGCCAGCAGTGCGAGGGACTATGGCTACACCTTC.

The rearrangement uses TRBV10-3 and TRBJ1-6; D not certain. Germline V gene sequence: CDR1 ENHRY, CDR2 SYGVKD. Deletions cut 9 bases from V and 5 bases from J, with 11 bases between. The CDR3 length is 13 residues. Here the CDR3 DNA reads TGTGCCATTGCTGGTCAGGATAATTCACCCCTCCACTTT. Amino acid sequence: CAIAGQDNSPLHF.

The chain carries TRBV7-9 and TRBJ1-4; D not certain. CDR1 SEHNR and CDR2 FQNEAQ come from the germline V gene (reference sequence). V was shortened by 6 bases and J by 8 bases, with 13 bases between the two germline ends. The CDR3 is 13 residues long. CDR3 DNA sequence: TGTGCCAGCAGGAGAGGGTTCGAGGAAAAACTGTTTTTT. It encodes CASRRGFEEKLFF.

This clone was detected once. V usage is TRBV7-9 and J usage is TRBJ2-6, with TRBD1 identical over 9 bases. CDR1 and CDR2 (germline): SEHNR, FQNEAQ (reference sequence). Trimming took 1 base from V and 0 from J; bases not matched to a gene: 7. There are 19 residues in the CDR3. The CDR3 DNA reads TGTGCCAGCAGCTTAGTAGGGACAGGGAGTGCCTCTGGGGCCAACGTCCTGACTTTC. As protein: CASSLVGTGSASGANVLTF.

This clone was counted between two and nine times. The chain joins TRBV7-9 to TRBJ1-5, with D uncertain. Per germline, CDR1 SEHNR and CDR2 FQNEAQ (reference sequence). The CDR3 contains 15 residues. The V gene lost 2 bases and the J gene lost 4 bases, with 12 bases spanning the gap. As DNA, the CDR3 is TGTGCCAGCAGCTTATCTGAGGATCCGAATCAGCCCCAGCATTTT. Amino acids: CASSLSEDPNQPQHF.

The CDR3: CATSRAGGDGYTF. DNA for the CDR3: TGTGCCACCAGCAGAGCAGGGGGTGATGGCTACACCTTC. The V gene is TRBV15, the J gene TRBJ1-2, with TRBD1 matching over 7 bases. The CDR3 length is 13 residues. From germline, CDR1 is LNHNV and CDR2 YYDKDF (reference sequence). V lost 1 base to trimming and J lost 6 bases; unmatched junction nucleotides: 2.

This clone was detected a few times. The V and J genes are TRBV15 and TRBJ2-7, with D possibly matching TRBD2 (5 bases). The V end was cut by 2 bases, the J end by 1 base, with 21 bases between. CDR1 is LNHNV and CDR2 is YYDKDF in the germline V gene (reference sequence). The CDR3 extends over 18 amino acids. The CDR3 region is CATSRLVASVVISYEQYF. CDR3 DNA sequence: TGTGCCACCAGCAGACTGGTAGCGAGCGTCGTAATTTCCTACGAGCAGTACTTC.

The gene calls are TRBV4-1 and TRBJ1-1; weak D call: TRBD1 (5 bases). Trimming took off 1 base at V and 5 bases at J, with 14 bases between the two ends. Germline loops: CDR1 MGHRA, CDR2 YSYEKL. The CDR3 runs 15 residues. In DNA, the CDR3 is TGCGCCAGCAGCCAAGTGGCTCGGGGGACGACTGAAGCTTTCTTT. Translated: CASSQVARGTTEAFF.

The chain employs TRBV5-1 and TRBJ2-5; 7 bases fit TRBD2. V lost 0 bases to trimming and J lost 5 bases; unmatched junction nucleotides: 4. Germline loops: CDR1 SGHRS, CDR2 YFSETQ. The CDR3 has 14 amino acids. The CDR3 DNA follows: TGCGCCAGCAGCTTGGGCCCCGGGGGGGAGACCCAGTACTTC. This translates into CASSLGPGGETQYF.

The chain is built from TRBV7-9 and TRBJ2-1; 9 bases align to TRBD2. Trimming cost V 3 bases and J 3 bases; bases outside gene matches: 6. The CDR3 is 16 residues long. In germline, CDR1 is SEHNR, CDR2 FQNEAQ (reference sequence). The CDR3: CASSLGLAGNYNEQFF. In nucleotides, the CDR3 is TGTGCCAGCAGCTTGGGCCTAGCGGGGAACTACAATGAGCAGTTCTTC.

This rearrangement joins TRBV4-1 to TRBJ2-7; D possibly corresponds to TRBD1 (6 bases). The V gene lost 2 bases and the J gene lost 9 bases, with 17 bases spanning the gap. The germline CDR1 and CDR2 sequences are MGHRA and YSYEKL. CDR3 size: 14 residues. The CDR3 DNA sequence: TGCGCCAGCAGCCAACCACTTCGAACAGGGCGGCAGTACTTC. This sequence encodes CASSQPLRTGRQYF.

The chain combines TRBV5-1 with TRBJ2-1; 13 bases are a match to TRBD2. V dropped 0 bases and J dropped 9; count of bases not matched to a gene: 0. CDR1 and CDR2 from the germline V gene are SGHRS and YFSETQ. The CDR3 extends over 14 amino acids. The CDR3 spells CASSLGLAGGEQFF. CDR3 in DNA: TGCGCCAGCAGCTTGGGACTAGCGGGAGGTGAGCAGTTCTTC.

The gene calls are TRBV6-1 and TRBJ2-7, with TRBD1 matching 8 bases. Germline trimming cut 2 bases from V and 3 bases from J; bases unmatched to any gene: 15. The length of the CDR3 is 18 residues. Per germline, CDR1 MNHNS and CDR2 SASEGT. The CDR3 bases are TGTGCCAGCAGTGAAACTTGGACGACCGGGACAGGAAACTACGAGCAGTACTTC. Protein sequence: CASSETWTTGTGNYEQYF.

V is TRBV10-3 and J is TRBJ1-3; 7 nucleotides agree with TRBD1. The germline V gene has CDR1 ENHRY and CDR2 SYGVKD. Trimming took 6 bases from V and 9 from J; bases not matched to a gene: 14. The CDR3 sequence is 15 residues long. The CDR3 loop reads CAISGTALGGGTIYF. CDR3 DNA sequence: TGTGCCATCAGCGGGACAGCCTTGGGTGGCGGCACCATATATTTT.

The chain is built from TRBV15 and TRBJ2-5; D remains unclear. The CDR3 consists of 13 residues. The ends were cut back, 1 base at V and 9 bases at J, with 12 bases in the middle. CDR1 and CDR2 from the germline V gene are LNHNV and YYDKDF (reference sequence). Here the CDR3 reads CATSRGDTESQYF. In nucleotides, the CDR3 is TGTGCCACCAGCAGAGGAGACACCGAGTCCCAGTACTTC.

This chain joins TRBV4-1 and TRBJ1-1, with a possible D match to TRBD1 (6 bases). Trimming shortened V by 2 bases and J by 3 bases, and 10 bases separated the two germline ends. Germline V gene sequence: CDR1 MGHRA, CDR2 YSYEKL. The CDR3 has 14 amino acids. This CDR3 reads CASSQRGGDTEAFF. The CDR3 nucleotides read TGCGCCAGCAGCCAAAGAGGGGGGGACACTGAAGCTTTCTTT.

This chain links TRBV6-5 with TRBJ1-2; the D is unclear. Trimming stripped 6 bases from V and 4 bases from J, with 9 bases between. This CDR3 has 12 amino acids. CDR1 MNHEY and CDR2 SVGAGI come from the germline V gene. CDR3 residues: CASRAGSYGYTF. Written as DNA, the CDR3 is TGTGCCAGCAGAGCCGGGAGCTATGGCTACACCTTC.

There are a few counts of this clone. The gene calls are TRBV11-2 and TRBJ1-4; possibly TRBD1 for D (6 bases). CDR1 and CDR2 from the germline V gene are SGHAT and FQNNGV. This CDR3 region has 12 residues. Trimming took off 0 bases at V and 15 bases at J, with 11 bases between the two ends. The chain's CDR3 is CASSLDRGRVFF. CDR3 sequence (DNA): TGTGCCAGCAGCTTAGACAGGGGTAGGGTGTTTTTT.

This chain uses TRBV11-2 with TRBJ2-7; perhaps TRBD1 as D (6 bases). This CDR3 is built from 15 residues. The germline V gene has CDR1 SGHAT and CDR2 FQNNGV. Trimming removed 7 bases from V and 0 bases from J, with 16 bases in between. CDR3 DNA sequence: TGTGCCAGCAAAACCTCCGGGACATTCTCCTACGAGCAGTACTTC. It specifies CASKTSGTFSYEQYF.

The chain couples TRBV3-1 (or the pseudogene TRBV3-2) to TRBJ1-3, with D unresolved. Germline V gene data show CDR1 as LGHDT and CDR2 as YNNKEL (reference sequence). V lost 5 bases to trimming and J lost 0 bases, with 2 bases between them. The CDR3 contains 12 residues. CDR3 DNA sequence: TGTGCCAGCAGCTACTCTGGAAACACCATATATTTT. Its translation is CASSYSGNTIYF.

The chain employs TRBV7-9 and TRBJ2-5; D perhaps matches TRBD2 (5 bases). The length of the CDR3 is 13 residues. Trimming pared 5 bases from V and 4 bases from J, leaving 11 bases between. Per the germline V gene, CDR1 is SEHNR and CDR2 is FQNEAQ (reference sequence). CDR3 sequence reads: CASSPSGLETQYF. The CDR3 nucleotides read TGTGCCAGCAGCCCGAGCGGCCTAGAGACCCAGTACTTC.

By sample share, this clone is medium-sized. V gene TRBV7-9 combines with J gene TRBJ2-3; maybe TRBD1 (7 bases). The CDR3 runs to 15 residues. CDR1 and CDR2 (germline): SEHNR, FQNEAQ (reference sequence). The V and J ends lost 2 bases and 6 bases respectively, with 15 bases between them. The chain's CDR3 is CASSLSAQGGDTQYF. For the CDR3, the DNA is TGTGCCAGCAGCTTATCCGCGCAGGGGGGCGATACGCAGTATTTT.

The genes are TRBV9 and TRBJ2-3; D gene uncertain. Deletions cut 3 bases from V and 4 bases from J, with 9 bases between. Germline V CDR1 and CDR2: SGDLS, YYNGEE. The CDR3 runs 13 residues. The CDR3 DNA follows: TGTGCCAGCAGCGCTAGAGGTCCAGATACGCAGTATTTT. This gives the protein CASSARGPDTQYF. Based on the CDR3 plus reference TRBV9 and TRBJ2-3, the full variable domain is DSGVTQTPKHLITATGQRVTLRCSPRSGDLSVYWYQQSLDQGLQFLIQYYNGEERAKGNILERFSAQQFPDLHSELNLSSLELGDSALYFCASSARGPDTQYFGPGTRLTVL.